A selection of T cell receptor beta chains follows, all from one sample in a study of T cell responses to AZD1222 COVID-19 vaccine. Repertoires were generated with immunoSEQ multiplex PCR, while TCRdb's copy carries only in-frame clones and drops some. The sample includes around 160,000 clones, 90% to 95% of them seen just once. The sequencing here drew on peripheral blood, taken on day 0 of MenACWY control vaccination. These receptors all stem from an adult in good health. Both conserved end residues are part of each CDR3. Fields, in order: J gene, V gene, CDR3 protein.

TRBJ2-5	TRBV6-5	CASSPTGRETQYF
TRBJ1-5	TRBV28	CASSLGTGGKEHF
TRBJ2-1	TRBV6-5	CASSLASGSYNEQFF
TRBJ1-1	TRBV6-5	CASSPMNTEAFF
TRBJ2-3	TRBV6-1	CASGRGGVLTDTQYF
TRBJ2-5	TRBV14	CASGKRGETQYF
TRBJ2-7	TRBV28	CASTSSGGTYEQYF
TRBJ2-7	TRBV6-2/TRBV6-3	CASSRDSYEQYF
TRBJ2-7	TRBV7-3	CASSLSGTSDYEQYF
TRBJ1-6	TRBV2	CASSAEGRTNSPLHF
TRBJ1-1	TRBV7-3	CASSLQPNTEAFF
TRBJ1-1	TRBV28	CASSFGGDEAFF
TRBJ2-3	TRBV5-6	CASSRTSGPQYF
TRBJ1-2	TRBV21-1	CASSNEPGYTF
TRBJ1-1	TRBV4-1	CASSQGQNTEAFF
TRBJ1-1	TRBV27	CASRGLTEAFF
TRBJ1-5	TRBV12-3/TRBV12-4	CASSLGTGGPQHF
TRBJ1-1	TRBV2	CASNESRDRGLGAFF
TRBJ1-4	TRBV2	CASSGGGLINEKLFF
TRBJ1-6	TRBV9	CASSYQGGRSPLHF
TRBJ1-2	TRBV5-4	CASSGGRRVNYGYTF
TRBJ2-7	TRBV4-2	CASSQVHKREVYEQYF
TRBJ1-1	TRBV11-2	CASSLDQGGGTEAFF
TRBJ1-5	TRBV24-1	CATSDLREYSNQPQHF
TRBJ2-1	TRBV7-3	CASSLTGEPHNEQFF